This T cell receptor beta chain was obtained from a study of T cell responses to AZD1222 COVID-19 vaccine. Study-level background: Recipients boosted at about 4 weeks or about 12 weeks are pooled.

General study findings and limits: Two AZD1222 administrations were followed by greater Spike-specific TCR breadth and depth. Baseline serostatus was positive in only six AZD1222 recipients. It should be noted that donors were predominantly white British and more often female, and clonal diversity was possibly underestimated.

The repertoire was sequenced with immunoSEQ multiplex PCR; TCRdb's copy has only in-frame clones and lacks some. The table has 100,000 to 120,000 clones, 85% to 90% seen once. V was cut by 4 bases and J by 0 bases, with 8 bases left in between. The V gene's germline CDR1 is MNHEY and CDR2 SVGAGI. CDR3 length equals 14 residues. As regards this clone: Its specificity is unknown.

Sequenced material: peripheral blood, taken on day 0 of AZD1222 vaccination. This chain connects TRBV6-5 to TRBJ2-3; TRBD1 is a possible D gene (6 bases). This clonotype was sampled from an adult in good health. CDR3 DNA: TGTGCCAGCAGTTCTCAGGGGAGCACAGATACGCAGTATTTT. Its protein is CASSSQGSTDTQYF.